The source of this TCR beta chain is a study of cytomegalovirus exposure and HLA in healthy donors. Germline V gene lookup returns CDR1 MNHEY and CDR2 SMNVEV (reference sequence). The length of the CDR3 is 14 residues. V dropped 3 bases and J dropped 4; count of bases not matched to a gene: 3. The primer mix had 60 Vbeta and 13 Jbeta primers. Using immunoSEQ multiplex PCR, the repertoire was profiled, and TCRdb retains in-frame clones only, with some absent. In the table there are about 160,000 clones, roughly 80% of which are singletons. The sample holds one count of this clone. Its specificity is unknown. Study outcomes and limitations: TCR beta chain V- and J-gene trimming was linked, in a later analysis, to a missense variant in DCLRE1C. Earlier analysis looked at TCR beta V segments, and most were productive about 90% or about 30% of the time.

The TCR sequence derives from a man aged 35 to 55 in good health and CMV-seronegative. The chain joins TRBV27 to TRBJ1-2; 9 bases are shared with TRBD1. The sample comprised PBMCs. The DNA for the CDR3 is TGTGCCAGCAGTTTTGGGACAGGGCCCTATGGCTACACCTTC. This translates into CASSFGTGPYGYTF.